These 11 T cell receptor beta chains originate from one sample sequenced in a study of blood T cell repertoires in COVID-19. Data came from immunoSEQ multiplex PCR; TCRdb stores just in-frame clones and leaves some out. Among fewer than 250,000 clones, 88% were seen once, and the ten largest hold less than 2%. Material: peripheral blood. The source of these receptors is a man aged 70 or older with acute or convalescent COVID-19.

This chain's CDR3 is CASSGLDRPAGNEQFF. DNA of the CDR3: TGTGCCAGCAGCGGGCTGGACAGGCCGGCGGGGAATGAGCAGTTCTTC. V gene TRBV5-4 combines with J gene TRBJ2-1; the D gene is possibly TRBD1 (7 bases). CDR1 and CDR2 from the germline V gene are SGHNT and YYREEE (reference sequence). This CDR3 contains 16 residues. Trimming removed 4 bases at V and 7 bases at J, with 21 bases between.

This clone appeared a few times. This chain links TRBV27 with TRBJ2-1; possible D gene TRBD2, 6 bases. The CDR3 consists of 16 residues. The ends were cut back, 5 bases at V and 4 bases at J, with 18 bases in the middle. Germline values: CDR1 MNHEY, CDR2 SMNVEV (reference sequence). The CDR3 protein is CASSRTLAAGYNEQFF. CDR3 in DNA: TGTGCCAGCAGTAGAACCTTAGCGGCTGGGTACAATGAGCAGTTCTTC.

This chain connects TRBV5-6 to TRBJ2-7; no clear D gene. Trimming pared 2 bases from V and 1 base from J, leaving 7 bases between. The CDR3 length is 13 residues. The V gene's germline CDR1 is SGHDT and CDR2 YYEEEE. CDR3 sequence reads: CASSFRSSYEQYF. DNA of the CDR3: TGTGCCAGCAGCTTTAGGAGTTCCTACGAGCAGTACTTC.

V and J are TRBV7-2 and TRBJ1-5; D may be TRBD1 (6 bases). The germline V gene has CDR1 SGHTA and CDR2 FQGNSA. This CDR3 has 15 amino acids. The V end was cut by 5 bases, the J end by 6 bases, with 17 bases between. The CDR3 DNA sequence: TGTGCCAGCAGCCATGACGACAGGCTGGCTCAGCCCCAGCATTTT. Translating gives CASSHDDRLAQPQHF.

This chain joins TRBV3-1 (or the pseudogene TRBV3-2) and TRBJ1-1; a possible D gene is TRBD1 (5 bases). Trimming left V 1 base short and J 1 base short, with 7 bases between. The CDR3 has 14 amino acids. Germline CDR1 and CDR2: LGHDT and YNNKEL (reference sequence). The CDR3 reads CASSQVQENTEAFF. CDR3 sequence (DNA): TGTGCCAGCAGCCAAGTACAGGAGAACACTGAAGCTTTCTTT.

The rearrangement joins TRBV6-5 to TRBJ1-5, with D possibly being TRBD1 (6 bases). CDR1 is MNHEY and CDR2 is SVGAGI in the germline V gene. This CDR3 has 15 residues. V was clipped by 8 bases and J by 1 base, with 15 bases between them. The CDR3 nucleotides read TGTGCCAGCGTAAACAGGGAAGAAAGCAATCAGCCCCAGCATTTT. Protein sequence: CASVNREESNQPQHF.

This chain links TRBV6-5 with TRBJ2-7, with 13 bases lining up with TRBD2. With 6 bases clipped from V and 5 bases from J, the junction kept 1 base outside the gene matches. This CDR3 contains 13 residues. CDR1 is MNHEY and CDR2 is SVGAGI in the germline V gene. The CDR3 here is CASSTSGRDEQYF. CDR3 sequence (DNA): TGTGCCAGCAGCACTAGCGGGAGGGACGAGCAGTACTTC.

The rearrangement uses TRBV9 and TRBJ1-6; 7 bases fit TRBD1. CDR1 SGDLS and CDR2 YYNGEE come from the germline V gene. V lost 0 bases and J lost 3; bases outside the gene matches: 9. The CDR3 loop spans 18 amino acids. In nucleotides, the CDR3 is TGTGCCAGCAGCGTAGGGACGCCCGGGACAGACTATAATTCACCCCTCCACTTT. Translation: CASSVGTPGTDYNSPLHF.

This chain connects TRBV6-5 to TRBJ1-5; 9 bases map to TRBD1. The V segment lost 5 bases and the J segment 7 bases; nucleotides outside the gene matches: 6. The length of the CDR3 is 14 residues. The germline V gene encodes CDR1 MNHEY and CDR2 SVGAGI. The CDR3 sequence: CASSPDRGRQPQHF. CDR3 coding DNA: TGTGCCAGCAGTCCGGACAGGGGAAGGCAGCCCCAGCATTTT.

This chain joins TRBV25-1 and TRBJ1-2, with D perhaps TRBD1 (5 bases). Germline V lookup: CDR1 MGHDK, CDR2 SYGVNS. The ends were cut back, 6 bases at V and 7 bases at J, with 18 bases in the middle. The CDR3 covers 14 residues. CDR3 nucleotides: TGTGCCAGCAGCGCCGGGCAGGGAAGGAGTGGCTACACCTTC. Its translation is CASSAGQGRSGYTF.

This clone was counted once. This chain uses TRBV5-4 with TRBJ2-1; 9 positions match TRBD2. CDR3 length equals 17 residues. Germline V CDR1 and CDR2: SGHNT, YYREEE (reference sequence). With 4 bases clipped from V and 3 bases from J, the junction kept 11 bases outside the gene matches. The CDR3 spells CASSPAGGRVYYNEQFF. The CDR3 DNA reads as TGTGCCAGCAGCCCGGCGGGAGGGAGGGTATACTACAATGAGCAGTTCTTC.